This T cell receptor (beta chain) was sequenced during a study of regulatory T cells in long-lasting Graves disease. Whole-study context: Antithyroid drugs had been given to newly diagnosed Graves' patients for under 3 months.

Comments on this clonotype: Antigen unknown.

The time point denotes: newly diagnosed GD, antithyroid drugs for less than 3 months. The authors made the TCR library using RNA they extracted from PBMCs. Graves' disease diagnoses used American Thyroid Association guidelines. Overall study findings and caveats: More public clonotypes were shared by persistent patients (about 3,000) than by new patients (roughly 970). Newly diagnosed patients had higher TCR diversity than persistent Graves' patients did.

Germline lookup yields CDR1 SGHAT and CDR2 FQDESV (reference sequence). The trim removed 5 bases at V and 7 bases at J, leaving 14 bases unmatched. The length of the CDR3 is 17 residues. Construction of the TCR beta libraries employed iRepertoire HTBI primers in conjunction with Arm-PCR of CDR3 regions. TCRdb fed the multiplex PCR reads into MiXCR, producing one record per CDR3 protein. The sample carries about 240,000 distinct CDR3 sequences, over 20% recorded once. The chain is built from TRBV11-1 and TRBJ2-1; TRBD2 aligns across 10 bases. The clonotype comes from a female donor with Graves disease. The material was peripheral blood mononuclear cells (PBMCs), obtained at new diagnosis, from a patient treated with antithyroid drugs. The CDR3, as DNA: TGTGCCAGCAGCCACCTACAGATGGCTAGCGGGAGTAATGAGCAGTTCTTC. As protein: CASSHLQMASGSNEQFF.